Here is one T cell receptor beta chain with its context. The antigen is unknown. The data were taken from a study of radiation and T cells in renal cell carcinoma. Across the study: Nephrectomy followed 15 Gy stereotactic body radiation by 4 weeks.

Findings and limits, study-wide: From baseline, blood top tumor clonotypes peaked at 2 weeks post-radiation. Pretreatment tumor biopsies were lacking, so baseline clonotypes are unknown.

Time point meaning: blood 2 weeks post-SBRT. Treatment reported: 15 Gy SBRT to primary tumor, nephrectomy 4 weeks later. After SBRT, blood was collected at 2 and 4 weeks, plus baseline. V lost 1 base, J lost 6 bases, and 2 bases stayed unmatched. The CDR3 totals 15 residues. Germline assignment: CDR1 MNHNS and CDR2 SASEGT. Generated by immunoSEQ multiplex PCR, the TCRdb table keeps only in-frame clones and is missing some. The data contain around 60,000 clones, 70% to 80% of them singletons. Source: blood, taken from a patient whose treatment included radiotherapy and nephrectomy. The source of this sequence is a man aged 60 to 69 with renal cell carcinoma. The gene calls are TRBV6-1 and TRBJ2-1, with 11 bases matching TRBD2. CDR3 DNA sequence: TGTGCCAGCAGTGAAGGACTAGCGGGACCCAATGAGCAGTTCTTC. Its translation: CASSEGLAGPNEQFF.